This is a list of T cell receptor beta chains from one sample in a study of blood T cell repertoires in COVID-19. Some clones are missing from TCRdb's copy, which holds only in-frame ones; the method was immunoSEQ multiplex PCR. This table holds approximately 110,000 clones, 84% found once. The sample consisted of peripheral blood. These receptors were collected from an elderly woman with active or convalescent COVID-19. The CDR3 runs from the conserved cysteine through the conserved F or W. The order of the fields is CDR3 length, V gene, J gene, D gene, clone size, CDR3 protein, CDR3 DNA. D genes are given only for firm matches. Rows may omit the clone size; those that give it use once, few, many or a size class.

15	TRBV9	TRBJ1-1	NA	few	CASSARGGWDTEAFF	TGTGCCAGCAGCGCTAGAGGAGGGTGGGACACTGAAGCTTTCTTT
15	TRBV28	TRBJ1-3	TRBD1	NA	CASRSGQRGGNTIYF	TGTGCCAGCAGATCGGGACAGAGGGGAGGAAACACCATATATTTT
14	TRBV2	TRBJ1-1	NA	few	CASLPGGRNTEAFF	TGTGCCAGCCTTCCTGGGGGGAGAAACACTGAAGCTTTCTTT
15	TRBV19	TRBJ1-6	TRBD1	NA	CASSSAGQGVSPLHF	TGTGCCAGTAGTTCGGCGGGACAGGGGGTTTCACCCCTCCACTTT
14	TRBV30	TRBJ1-5	TRBD1	NA	CAWSRTGNLQPQHF	TGTGCCTGGAGTAGGACAGGGAACTTGCAGCCCCAGCATTTT
14	TRBV6-5	TRBJ1-1	NA	NA	CASSKRGGETEAFF	TGTGCCAGCAGTAAACGAGGGGGGGAAACTGAAGCTTTCTTT
15	TRBV11-1	TRBJ1-2	TRBD1	NA	CASSAYDRGNYGYTF	TGTGCCAGCAGCGCCTATGACAGGGGTAACTATGGCTACACCTTC
16	TRBV28	TRBJ2-7	TRBD1	once	CASSTPGTGVPHEQYF	TGTGCCAGCAGTACTCCCGGGACAGGGGTTCCGCACGAGCAGTACTTC
14	TRBV27	TRBJ2-2	TRBD2	NA	CASRLAGNTGELFF	TGTGCCAGCAGACTAGCGGGGAACACCGGGGAGCTGTTTTTT
17	TRBV7-9	TRBJ1-2	NA	NA	CASSPLGRGLTNYGYTF	TGTGCCAGCAGCCCGCTCGGACGGGGATTGACTAACTATGGCTACACCTTC
14	TRBV28	TRBJ1-1	NA	NA	CASNTGGRNTEAFF	TGTGCCAGCAACACGGGGGGACGGAACACTGAAGCTTTCTTT
15	TRBV7-8	TRBJ2-2	TRBD2	NA	CASSGAGVGTGELFF	TGTGCCAGCAGCGGAGCGGGAGTGGGAACCGGGGAGCTGTTTTTT
14	TRBV18	TRBJ2-1	NA	few	CASSEGALRDEQFF	TGTGCCAGCTCCGAGGGAGCCCTGAGGGATGAGCAGTTCTTC
13	TRBV29-1	TRBJ1-4	NA	NA	CSVDITGREKLFF	TGCAGCGTTGATATTACAGGAAGGGAAAAACTGTTTTTT
16	TRBV18	TRBJ2-6	TRBD1	NA	CASSLTGTSGANVLTF	TGTGCCAGCTCACTGACAGGGACCTCTGGGGCCAACGTCCTGACTTTC
13	TRBV29-1	TRBJ2-7	TRBD1	NA	CSVEGTGDLEQYF	TGCAGCGTTGAGGGGACAGGGGATTTGGAGCAGTACTTC
16	TRBV2	TRBJ2-7	TRBD1	NA	CASSEAPRGPSYEQYF	TGTGCCAGCAGTGAAGCGCCGAGGGGGCCGTCCTACGAGCAGTACTTC
11	TRBV10-3	TRBJ2-7	TRBD1	NA	CAITTGQGQYF	TGTGCCATCACCACAGGACAGGGACAGTACTTC
16	TRBV9	TRBJ2-3	TRBD1	NA	CASSPRQGARADTQYF	TGTGCCAGCAGCCCACGACAGGGGGCGCGTGCAGATACGCAGTATTTT
15	TRBV11-2	TRBJ2-3	TRBD1	NA	CASSLGGQGGDTQYF	TGTGCCAGCAGCTTAGGGGGACAGGGAGGAGATACGCAGTATTTT
14	TRBV27	TRBJ2-3	NA	NA	CASSLWASADTQYF	TGTGCCAGCAGTTTATGGGCTAGCGCAGATACGCAGTATTTT
14	TRBV19	TRBJ1-1	NA	NA	CASSMAQQSTEAFF	TGTGCCAGTAGTATGGCCCAACAGAGCACTGAAGCTTTCTTT
14	TRBV6-2/TRBV6-3	TRBJ2-7	TRBD2	NA	CASSKLAGAAEQYF	TGTGCCAGCAGTAAACTAGCGGGAGCCGCCGAGCAGTACTTC
14	TRBV6-1	TRBJ2-2	NA	NA	CASSDGRNTGELFF	TGTGCCAGCAGTGACGGGAGGAACACCGGGGAGCTGTTTTTT
14	TRBV3-1/TRBV3-2	TRBJ2-1	TRBD2	NA	CASSPFGGAGEQFF	TGTGCCAGCAGCCCCTTCGGGGGGGCGGGTGAGCAGTTCTTC
15	TRBV5-1	TRBJ2-1	TRBD1	NA	CASSYTGGAGNEQFF	TGCGCCAGCAGTTATACAGGGGGCGCGGGAAATGAGCAGTTCTTC
16	TRBV5-1	TRBJ2-7	NA	once	CASSPSQQGNSYEQYF	TGCGCCAGCAGCCCCTCCCAGCAGGGGAACTCCTACGAGCAGTACTTC
14	TRBV2	TRBJ1-1	TRBD1	NA	CASSIDRVNTEAFF	TGTGCCAGCAGCATAGACAGGGTGAACACTGAAGCTTTCTTT
13	TRBV7-2	TRBJ2-4	NA	NA	CASSLERLSLEYF	TGTGCCAGCAGCTTAGAGCGCCTAAGCCTTGAGTACTTC
14	TRBV10-3	TRBJ2-7	TRBD1	NA	CAISPGQGGDEQYF	TGTGCCATCAGTCCGGGACAGGGGGGCGACGAGCAGTACTTC